This T cell receptor (beta chain) was recorded in a study of blood T cell repertoires in COVID-19. Here immunoSEQ multiplex PCR was the method, and the copy in TCRdb shows in-frame clones only, minus some. The sample shows over 200,000 clones, 80% to 85% of them seen only once. This clone was seen a single time. V lost 6 bases, J lost 5 bases, and 8 bases lay in between. CDR3 length: 13 residues. Germline V lookup: CDR1 LNHDA, CDR2 SQIVND (reference sequence). Sample: peripheral blood. The TCR sequence derives from a woman older than 75 with active or convalescent COVID-19. This chain connects TRBV19 to TRBJ1-6; D perhaps matches TRBD1 (5 bases). CDR3 loop: CASSRQNNSPLHF. The CDR3 DNA reads TGTGCCAGTAGCCGACAGAATAATTCACCCCTCCACTTT. Full variable domain (remainder filled in from reference TRBV19 and TRBJ1-6): DGGITQSPKYLFRKEGQNVTLSCEQNLNHDAMYWYRQDPGQGLRLIYYSQIVNDFQKGDIAEGYSVSREKKESFPLTVTSAQKNPTAFYLCASSRQNNSPLHFGNGTRLTVT.